One and the same sample provided the 17 T cell receptor beta chains below, sequenced in a study of blood T cells in healthy people across ages. Next came a second PCR, run for about 7 to 12 cycles, which used a sample-barcoded 5' primer along with a J-beta primer mix. TCRdb fed the 5' RACE reads into MiXCR, producing one record per CDR3 protein. This sample has about 940,000 distinct CDR3 sequences, with 45% to 50% found just once. Sequencing was performed on blood. The source of these receptors is a man between 25 and 39 years old in good health.

The chain recombines TRBV6-6 with TRBJ2-5, with 9 positions matching TRBD1. Near its end, the DNA agrees better with TRBJ2-7, so the J call may be wrong. The germline V gene encodes CDR1 MNHNY and CDR2 SVGAGI (reference sequence). The CDR3 runs to 15 residues. The DNA of the CDR3 is TGTGCCAGCAGGCACCCGGGACAGGGAGCCTACGAGCAGTACTTC. Protein product: CASRHPGQGAYEQYF.

This clonotype was seen only once. The chain is built from TRBV20-1 and TRBJ1-2, with no clear D. CDR3 length equals 11 residues. The V gene lost 3 bases and the J gene lost 3 bases, with 5 bases spanning the gap. The V gene's germline CDR1 is DFQATT and CDR2 SNEGSKA (reference sequence). In DNA form, the CDR3 reads TGCAGTGCTAGCACCTACTATGGCTACACCTTC. Translation: CSASTYYGYTF.

This clonotype was counted a few times. The rearrangement links TRBV6-2 or TRBV6-3 to TRBJ2-7; possibly TRBD2 for D (6 bases). Looked up from germline, CDR1 is MNHEY and CDR2 is SVGEGT. Trimming shortened V by 2 bases and J by 4 bases, and 18 bases separated the two germline ends. This CDR3 region has 16 residues. The CDR3 sequence: CASSYILGEDRYEQYF. In DNA, the CDR3 is TGTGCCAGCAGTTACATCCTCGGGGAGGATCGATACGAGCAGTACTTC.

The V and J genes are TRBV7-3 and TRBJ2-3, with TRBD2 as a possible D gene (6 bases). The CDR3 is 13 amino acids. Germline CDR1 is SGHTA and CDR2 is FQGTGA. V was shortened by 6 bases and J by 2 bases, with 9 bases between the two germline ends. As DNA, the CDR3 is TGTGCCAGCAGTTCGGGGGTCACAGATACGCAGTATTTT. Its protein is CASSSGVTDTQYF.

The chain links TRBV20-1 to TRBJ1-2; no clear D. The CDR3 extends over 14 amino acids. Germline CDR1 and CDR2: DFQATT and SNEGSKA (reference sequence). Between the trimmed V and J ends, which lost 5 bases and 4 bases, there was a span of 17 bases. CDR3 nucleotide sequence: TGCAGTGCTGAGGAAGAGACGGACGTCTATGGCTACACCTTC. This encodes CSAEEETDVYGYTF.

The chain couples TRBV30 to TRBJ2-1, with TRBD2 matching 13 bases. The CDR3 is 14 amino acids. In germline, CDR1 is GTSNPN, CDR2 SVGIG (reference sequence). V dropped 3 bases and J dropped 9; count of bases not matched to a gene: 5. CDR3 sequence reads: CAWRGLAGVPEQFF. The CDR3 region has the DNA TGTGCCTGGAGAGGACTAGCGGGAGTTCCTGAGCAGTTCTTC.

This chain joins TRBV6-5 and TRBJ2-7; D is perhaps TRBD1 (5 bases). CDR1 MNHEY and CDR2 SVGAGI come from the germline V gene. This CDR3 contains 13 residues. The germline V and J ends were trimmed by 5 bases and 2 bases, with 10 bases remaining between them. Written as DNA, the CDR3 is TGTGCCAGCAGTGGACAACCGCCCTACGAGCAGTACTTC. Encoded protein: CASSGQPPYEQYF.

This clonotype was recorded a few times. V is TRBV5-1 and J is TRBJ2-2; D is possibly TRBD1 or TRBD2 (5 bases each). The CDR3 covers 13 residues. Germline V gene sequence: CDR1 SGHRS, CDR2 YFSETQ. V was cut by 0 bases and J by 11 bases, with 11 bases left in between. CDR3 region: CASSLDWGSELFF. In DNA form, the CDR3 reads TGCGCCAGCAGCTTGGATTGGGGGAGCGAGCTGTTTTTT.

V and J are TRBV18 and TRBJ2-4, with TRBD1 matching 10 bases. Germline trimming cut 5 bases from V and 8 bases from J; bases unmatched to any gene: 6. From germline, CDR1 is KGHSH and CDR2 LQKENI. The CDR3 has 14 amino acids. The CDR3 nucleotides are TGTGCCAGCTCATCGGACAGGGGGTGGGACATTCAGTACTTC. Protein product: CASSSDRGWDIQYF.

This clonotype has just a few counts. This chain uses TRBV4-3 with TRBJ1-5; D is possibly TRBD1 (6 bases). CDR1 LGHNA and CDR2 YSLEER come from the germline V gene. This CDR3 is built from 15 residues. V was cut by 0 bases and J by 9 bases, with 15 bases left in between. The CDR3 sequence is CASSQDLQGPLPQHF. As DNA, the CDR3 is TGCGCCAGCAGCCAAGACTTGCAGGGGCCTTTGCCCCAGCATTTT.

V is TRBV6-4 and J is TRBJ2-1; perhaps TRBD2 as D (6 bases). With 4 bases removed from V and 5 bases from J, the gap between germline ends came to 12 bases. There are 14 residues in the CDR3. CDR1 and CDR2 (germline): MRHNA, SNTAGT. The CDR3 sequence: CASSATGGNNEQFF. CDR3 bases: TGTGCCAGCAGTGCCACCGGGGGAAACAATGAGCAGTTCTTC.

The rearrangement joins TRBV20-1 to TRBJ2-3; 10 bases map to TRBD2. The germline V gene encodes CDR1 DFQATT and CDR2 SNEGSKA (reference sequence). Trimming at V came to 6 bases and at J to 3 bases, leaving 6 bases not matched to a gene. The CDR3 covers 14 residues. The CDR3 DNA follows: TGCAGTGCCGCAGCGGGGGGGCGTACAGATACGCAGTATTTT. It specifies CSAAAGGRTDTQYF.

The chain is built from TRBV12-3 or TRBV12-4 and TRBJ2-2; D tentatively fits TRBD1 or TRBD2 (5 bases each). The CDR3 extends over 17 amino acids. Trimming cost V 0 bases and J 0 bases, with 11 bases left between them. The CDR3 sequence is CASSLARGVANTGELFF. CDR3 in DNA: TGTGCCAGCAGTTTAGCTCGAGGGGTCGCGAACACCGGGGAGCTGTTTTTT.

As concerns this clonotype: This sequence may be a read error, since a much larger clone differs from it by one base. This chain links TRBV7-6 with TRBJ1-1, with D perhaps TRBD1 (6 bases). This CDR3 contains 13 residues. Trimming shortened V by 5 bases and J by 6 bases, and 13 bases separated the two germline ends. CDR1 SGHVS and CDR2 FNYEAQ come from the germline V gene. The CDR3 reads CASSRNRAAEAFF. The CDR3 nucleotides read TGTGCCAGCAGCCGGAACAGGGCCGCTGAAGCTTTCTTT.

The rearrangement uses TRBV6-5 and TRBJ1-2; TRBD1 agrees at 7 bases. The V gene end was trimmed by 6 bases and the J gene end by 8 bases; junction bases not matched to a gene: 12. The length of the CDR3 is 14 residues. From germline, CDR1 is MNHEY and CDR2 SVGAGI. The CDR3 sequence: CASSRLTGAGGYTF. CDR3 DNA: TGTGCCAGCAGCCGCTTAACAGGGGCAGGAGGCTACACCTTC.

The chain combines TRBV20-1 with TRBJ2-5, with 10 bases identical to TRBD1. The end of the DNA is better explained by TRBJ2-7, so the J call may be wrong. Per germline, CDR1 DFQATT and CDR2 SNEGSKA (reference sequence). CDR3 size: 14 residues. CDR3 nucleotide sequence: TGCAGTGCTCCTCCGTCCGGGACAGGGGTCGAGCAGTACTTC. As protein: CSAPPSGTGVEQYF.

The chain employs TRBV20-1 and TRBJ1-2; tentative D call: TRBD1 (5 bases). The germline V gene encodes CDR1 DFQATT and CDR2 SNEGSKA (reference sequence). Trimming removed 3 bases at V and 2 bases at J, with 19 bases between. The CDR3 runs to 16 residues. CDR3 DNA: TGCAGTGCTAGGGGCTGGGGGAGTAGTGGGAACTATGGCTACACCTTC. Translating gives CSARGWGSSGNYGYTF.